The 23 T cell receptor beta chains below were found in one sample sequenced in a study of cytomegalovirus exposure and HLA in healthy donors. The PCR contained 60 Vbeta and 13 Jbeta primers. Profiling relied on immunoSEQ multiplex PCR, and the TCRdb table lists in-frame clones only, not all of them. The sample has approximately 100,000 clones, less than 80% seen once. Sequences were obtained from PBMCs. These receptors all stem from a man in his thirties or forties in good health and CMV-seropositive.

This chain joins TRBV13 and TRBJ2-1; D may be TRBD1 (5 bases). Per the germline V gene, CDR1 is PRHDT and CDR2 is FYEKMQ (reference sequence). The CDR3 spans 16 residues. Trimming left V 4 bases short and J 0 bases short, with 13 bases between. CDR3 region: CASSSDSLSSYNEQFF. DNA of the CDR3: TGTGCCAGCAGCTCAGACAGTCTTAGCTCCTACAATGAGCAGTTCTTC.

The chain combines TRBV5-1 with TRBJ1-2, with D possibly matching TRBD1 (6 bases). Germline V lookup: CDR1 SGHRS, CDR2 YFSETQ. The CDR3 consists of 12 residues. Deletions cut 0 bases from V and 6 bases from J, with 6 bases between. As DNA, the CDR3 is TGCGCCAGCAGCTTGGAGGGGGATGGCTACACCTTC. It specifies CASSLEGDGYTF.

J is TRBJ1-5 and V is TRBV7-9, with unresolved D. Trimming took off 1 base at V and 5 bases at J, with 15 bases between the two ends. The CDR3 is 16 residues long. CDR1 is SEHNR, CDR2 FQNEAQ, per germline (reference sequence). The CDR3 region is CASSLGGGGRDQPQHF. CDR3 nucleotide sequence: TGTGCCAGCAGCTTAGGAGGCGGAGGGAGAGATCAGCCCCAGCATTTT.

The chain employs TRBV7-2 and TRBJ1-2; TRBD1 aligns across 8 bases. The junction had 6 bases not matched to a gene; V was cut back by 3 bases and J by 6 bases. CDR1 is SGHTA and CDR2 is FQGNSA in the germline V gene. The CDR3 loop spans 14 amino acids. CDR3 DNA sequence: TGTGCCAGCAGCTTGGGAACAGGGGGACATGGCTACACCTTC. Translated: CASSLGTGGHGYTF. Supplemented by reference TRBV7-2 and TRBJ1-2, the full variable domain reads GAGVSQSPSNKVTEKGKDVELRCDPISGHTALYWYRQSLGQGLEFLIYFQGNSAPDKSGLPSDRFSAERTGGSVSTLTIQRTQQEDSAVYLCASSLGTGGHGYTFGSGTRLTVV.

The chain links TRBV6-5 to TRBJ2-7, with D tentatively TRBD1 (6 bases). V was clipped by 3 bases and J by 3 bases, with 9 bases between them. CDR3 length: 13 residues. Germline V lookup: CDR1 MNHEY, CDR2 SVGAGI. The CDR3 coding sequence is TGTGCCAGCAGTTATACAGGGCGCTACGAGCAGTACTTC. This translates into CASSYTGRYEQYF.

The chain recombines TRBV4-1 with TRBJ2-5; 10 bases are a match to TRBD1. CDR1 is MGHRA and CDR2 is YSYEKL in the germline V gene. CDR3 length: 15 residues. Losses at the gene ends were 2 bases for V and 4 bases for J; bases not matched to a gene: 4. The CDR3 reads CASSQMTGGAETQYF. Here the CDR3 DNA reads TGCGCCAGCAGCCAAATGACAGGGGGCGCAGAGACCCAGTACTTC.

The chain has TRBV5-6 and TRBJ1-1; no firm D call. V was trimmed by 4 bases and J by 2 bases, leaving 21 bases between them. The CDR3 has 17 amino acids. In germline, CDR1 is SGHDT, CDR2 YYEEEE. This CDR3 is CASSLEADRRVNTEAFF. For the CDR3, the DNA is TGTGCCAGCAGCCTAGAAGCGGACCGAAGGGTTAACACTGAAGCTTTCTTT.

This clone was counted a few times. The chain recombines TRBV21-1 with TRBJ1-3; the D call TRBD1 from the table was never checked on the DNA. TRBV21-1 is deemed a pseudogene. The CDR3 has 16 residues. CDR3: CASSTNPANTNNTIYF. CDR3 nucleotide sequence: TGTGCCAGCAGCACCAACCCCGCCAACACGAACAACACCATATATTTT.

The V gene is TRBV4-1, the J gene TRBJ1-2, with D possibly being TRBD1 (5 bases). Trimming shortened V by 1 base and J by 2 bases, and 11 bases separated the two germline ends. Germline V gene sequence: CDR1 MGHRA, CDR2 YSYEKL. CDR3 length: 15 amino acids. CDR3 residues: CASSQVKGVNYGYTF. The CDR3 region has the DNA TGCGCCAGCAGCCAAGTAAAAGGGGTCAACTATGGCTACACCTTC.

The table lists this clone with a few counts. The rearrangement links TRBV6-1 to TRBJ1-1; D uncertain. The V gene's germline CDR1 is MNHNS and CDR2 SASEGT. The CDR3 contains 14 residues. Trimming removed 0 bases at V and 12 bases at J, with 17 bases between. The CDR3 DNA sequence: TGTGCCAGCAGTGAAGCGTGGACGGGGTTTTTGACTTTCTTT. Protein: CASSEAWTGFLTFF.

CDR3 region: CASSGTSGGADTQYF. The CDR3 DNA reads as TGTGCCAGCAGTGGGACTAGCGGGGGGGCAGATACGCAGTATTTT. The chain carries TRBV6-5 and TRBJ2-3; 16 bases line up with TRBD2. V shed 5 bases, J shed 4 bases, and the junction held 0 bases outside the gene matches. The CDR3 has 15 residues. Germline loops: CDR1 MNHEY, CDR2 SVGAGI.

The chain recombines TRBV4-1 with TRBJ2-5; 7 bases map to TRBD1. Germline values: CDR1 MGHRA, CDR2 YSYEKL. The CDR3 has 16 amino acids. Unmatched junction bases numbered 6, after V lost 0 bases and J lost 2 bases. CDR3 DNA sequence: TGCGCCAGCAGCCAAGATAGGGGGCTAGGGCAAGAGACCCAGTACTTC. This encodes CASSQDRGLGQETQYF.

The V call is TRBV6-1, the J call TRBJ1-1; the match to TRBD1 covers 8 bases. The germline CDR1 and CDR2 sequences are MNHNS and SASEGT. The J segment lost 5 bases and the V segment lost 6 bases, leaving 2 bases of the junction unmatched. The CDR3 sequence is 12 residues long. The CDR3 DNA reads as TGTGCCAGCAGGGACAGGGCTACTGAAGCTTTCTTT. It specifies CASRDRATEAFF.

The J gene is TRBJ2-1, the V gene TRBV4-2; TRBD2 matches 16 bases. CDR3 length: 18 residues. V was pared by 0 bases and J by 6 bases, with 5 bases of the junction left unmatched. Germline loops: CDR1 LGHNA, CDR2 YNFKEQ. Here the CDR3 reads CASSQEGLAGGPRNEQFF. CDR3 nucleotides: TGTGCCAGCAGCCAAGAGGGACTAGCGGGGGGGCCTCGCAATGAGCAGTTCTTC.

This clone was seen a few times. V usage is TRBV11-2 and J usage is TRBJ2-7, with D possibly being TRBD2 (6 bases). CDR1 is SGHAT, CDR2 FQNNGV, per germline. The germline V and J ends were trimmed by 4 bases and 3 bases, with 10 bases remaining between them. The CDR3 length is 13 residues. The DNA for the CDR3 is TGTGCCAGCAGCTCCGGGACTCGCTACGAGCAGTACTTC. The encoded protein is CASSSGTRYEQYF.

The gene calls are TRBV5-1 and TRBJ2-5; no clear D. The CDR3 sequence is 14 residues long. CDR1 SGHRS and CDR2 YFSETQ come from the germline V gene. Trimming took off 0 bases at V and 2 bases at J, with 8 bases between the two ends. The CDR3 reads CASSLVLEQETQYF. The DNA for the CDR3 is TGCGCCAGCAGCTTGGTTTTGGAGCAAGAGACCCAGTACTTC.

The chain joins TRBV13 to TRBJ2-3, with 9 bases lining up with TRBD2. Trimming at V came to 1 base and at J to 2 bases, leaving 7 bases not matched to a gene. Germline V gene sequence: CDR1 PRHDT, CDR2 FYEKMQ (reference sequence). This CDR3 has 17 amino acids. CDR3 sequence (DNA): TGTGCCAGCAGCTTAGAAGCGGGGGGCCTTTCCACAGATACGCAGTATTTT. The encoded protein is CASSLEAGGLSTDTQYF.

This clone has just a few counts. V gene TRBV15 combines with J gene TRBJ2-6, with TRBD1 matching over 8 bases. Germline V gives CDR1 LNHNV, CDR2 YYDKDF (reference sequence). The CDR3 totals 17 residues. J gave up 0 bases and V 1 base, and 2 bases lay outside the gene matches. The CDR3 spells CATSRGGQGSGANVLTF. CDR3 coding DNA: TGTGCCACCAGCAGAGGTGGACAGGGCTCTGGGGCCAACGTCCTGACTTTC. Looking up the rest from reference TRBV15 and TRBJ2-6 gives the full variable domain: DAMVIQNPRYQVTQFGKPVTLSCSQTLNHNVMYWYQQKSSQAPKLLFHYYDKDFNNEADTPDNFQSRRPNTSFCFLDIRSPGLGDTAMYLCATSRGGQGSGANVLTFGAGSRLTVL.

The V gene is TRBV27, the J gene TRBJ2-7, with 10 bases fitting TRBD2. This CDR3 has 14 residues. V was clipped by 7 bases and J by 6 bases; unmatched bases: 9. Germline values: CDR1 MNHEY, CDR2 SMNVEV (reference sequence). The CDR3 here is CASTVSGGAGEQYF. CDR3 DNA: TGTGCCAGCACCGTAAGCGGGGGGGCGGGCGAGCAGTACTTC.

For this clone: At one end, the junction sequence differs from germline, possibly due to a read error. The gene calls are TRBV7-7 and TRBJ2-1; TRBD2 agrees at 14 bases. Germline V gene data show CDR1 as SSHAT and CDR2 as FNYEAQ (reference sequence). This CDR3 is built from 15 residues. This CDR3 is CASSHGLAGGHEQFF. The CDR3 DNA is TGTGCTAGCAGCCACGGACTAGCGGGGGGCCATGAGCAGTTCTTC.

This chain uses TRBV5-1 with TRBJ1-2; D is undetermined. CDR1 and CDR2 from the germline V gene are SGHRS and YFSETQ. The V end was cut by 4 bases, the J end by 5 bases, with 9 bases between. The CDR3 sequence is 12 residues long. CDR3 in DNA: TGCGCCAGCAGCCGCACGGGGTATGGCTACACCTTC. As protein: CASSRTGYGYTF.

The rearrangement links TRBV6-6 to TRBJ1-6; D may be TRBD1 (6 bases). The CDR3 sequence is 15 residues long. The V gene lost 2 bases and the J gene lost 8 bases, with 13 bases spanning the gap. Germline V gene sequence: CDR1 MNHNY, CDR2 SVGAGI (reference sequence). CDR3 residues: CASSYGAGAYSPLHF. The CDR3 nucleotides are TGTGCCAGCAGTTACGGTGCAGGGGCCTATTCACCCCTCCACTTT.

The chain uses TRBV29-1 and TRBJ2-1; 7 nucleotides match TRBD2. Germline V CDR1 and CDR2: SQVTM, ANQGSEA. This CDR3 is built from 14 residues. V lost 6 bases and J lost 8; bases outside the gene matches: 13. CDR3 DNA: TGCAGCGTGATTTGGGGGGGGTCCTATTATGAGCAGTTCTTC. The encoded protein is CSVIWGGSYYEQFF.